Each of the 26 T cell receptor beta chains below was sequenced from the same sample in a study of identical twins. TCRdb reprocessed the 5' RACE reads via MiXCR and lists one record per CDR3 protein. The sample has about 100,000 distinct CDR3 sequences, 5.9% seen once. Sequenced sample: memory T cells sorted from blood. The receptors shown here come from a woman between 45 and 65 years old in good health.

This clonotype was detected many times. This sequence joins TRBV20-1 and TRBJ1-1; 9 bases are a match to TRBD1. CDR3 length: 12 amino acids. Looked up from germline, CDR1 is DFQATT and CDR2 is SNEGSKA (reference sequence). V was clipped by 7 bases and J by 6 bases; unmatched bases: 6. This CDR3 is CSVKQGASEAFF. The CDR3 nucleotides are TGCAGTGTCAAACAGGGGGCATCTGAAGCTTTCTTT.

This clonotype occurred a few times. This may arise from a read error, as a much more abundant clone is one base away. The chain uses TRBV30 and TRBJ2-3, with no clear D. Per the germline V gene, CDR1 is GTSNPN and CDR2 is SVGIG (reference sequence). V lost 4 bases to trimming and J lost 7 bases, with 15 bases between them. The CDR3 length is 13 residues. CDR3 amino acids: CAWIRLAGYTQYF. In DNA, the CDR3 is TGTGCCTGGATCCGCCTGGCCGGGTATACGCAGTATTTT.

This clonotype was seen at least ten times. This chain's CDR3 is CSVSSGSYNEQFF. CDR3 DNA sequence: TGCAGCGTATCTAGCGGTTCCTACAATGAGCAGTTCTTC. The chain couples TRBV29-1 to TRBJ2-1; 7 nucleotides line up with TRBD2. Germline trimming cut 6 bases from V and 1 base from J; bases unmatched to any gene: 3. The germline V gene has CDR1 SQVTM and CDR2 ANQGSEA. The CDR3 has 13 residues.

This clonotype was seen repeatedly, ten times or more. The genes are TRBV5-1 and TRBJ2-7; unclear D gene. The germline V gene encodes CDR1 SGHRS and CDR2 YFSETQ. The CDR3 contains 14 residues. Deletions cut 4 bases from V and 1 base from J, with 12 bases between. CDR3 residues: CASSADASSYEQYF. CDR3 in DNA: TGCGCCAGCAGCGCGGACGCCTCTTCCTACGAGCAGTACTTC.

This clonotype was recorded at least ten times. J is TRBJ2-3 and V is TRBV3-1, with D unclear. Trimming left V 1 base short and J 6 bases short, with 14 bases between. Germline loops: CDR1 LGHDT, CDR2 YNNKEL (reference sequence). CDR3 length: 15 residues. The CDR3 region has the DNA TGTGCCAGCAGCCAAGGGGTGGGCGGTGTGGATACGCAGTATTTT. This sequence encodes CASSQGVGGVDTQYF.

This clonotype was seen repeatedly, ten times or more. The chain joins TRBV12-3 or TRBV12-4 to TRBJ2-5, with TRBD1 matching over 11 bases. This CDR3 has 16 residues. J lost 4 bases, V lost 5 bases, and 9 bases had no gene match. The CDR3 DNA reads TGTGCCAGCAGTCCGTCCCCGGGACAGGGGGGAGAGACCCAGTACTTC. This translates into CASSPSPGQGGETQYF.

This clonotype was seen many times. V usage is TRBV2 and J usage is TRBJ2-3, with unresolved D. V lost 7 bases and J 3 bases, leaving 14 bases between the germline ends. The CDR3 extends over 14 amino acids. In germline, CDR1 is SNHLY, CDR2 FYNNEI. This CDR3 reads CASTKWRLTDTQYF. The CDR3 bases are TGTGCCAGCACCAAGTGGCGGTTGACAGATACGCAGTATTTT. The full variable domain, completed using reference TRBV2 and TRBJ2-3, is EPEVTQTPSHQVTQMGQEVILRCVPISNHLYFYWYRQILGQKVEFLVSFYNNEISEKSEIFDDQFSVERPDGSNFTLKIRSTKLEDSAMYFCASTKWRLTDTQYFGPGTRLTVL.

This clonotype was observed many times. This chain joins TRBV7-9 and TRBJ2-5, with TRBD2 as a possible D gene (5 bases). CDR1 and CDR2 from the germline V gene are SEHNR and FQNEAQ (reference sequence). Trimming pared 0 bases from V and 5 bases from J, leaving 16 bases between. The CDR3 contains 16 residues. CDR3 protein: CASSLASGGGRETQYF. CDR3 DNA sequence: TGTGCCAGCAGCTTAGCAAGCGGCGGAGGAAGGGAGACCCAGTACTTC.

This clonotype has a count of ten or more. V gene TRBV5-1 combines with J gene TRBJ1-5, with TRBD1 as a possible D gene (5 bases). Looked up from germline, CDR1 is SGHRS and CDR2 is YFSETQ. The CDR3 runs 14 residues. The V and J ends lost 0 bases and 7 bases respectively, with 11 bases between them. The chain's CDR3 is CASSLDPGQQPQHF. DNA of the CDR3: TGCGCCAGCAGCTTGGACCCGGGGCAACAGCCCCAGCATTTT.

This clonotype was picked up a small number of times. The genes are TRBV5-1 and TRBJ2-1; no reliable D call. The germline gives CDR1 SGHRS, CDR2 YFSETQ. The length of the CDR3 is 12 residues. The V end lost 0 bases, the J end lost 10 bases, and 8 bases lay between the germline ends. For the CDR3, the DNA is TGCGCCAGCAGCTTGGACAACGGGGAGCAGTTCTTC. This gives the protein CASSLDNGEQFF.

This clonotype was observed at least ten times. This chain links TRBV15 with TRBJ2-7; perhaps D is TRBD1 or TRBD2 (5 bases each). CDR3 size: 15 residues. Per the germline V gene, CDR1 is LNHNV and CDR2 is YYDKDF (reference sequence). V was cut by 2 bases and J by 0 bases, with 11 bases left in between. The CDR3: CATSRPGTSSYEQYF. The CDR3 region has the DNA TGTGCCACCAGCAGACCAGGGACGAGCTCCTACGAGCAGTACTTC.

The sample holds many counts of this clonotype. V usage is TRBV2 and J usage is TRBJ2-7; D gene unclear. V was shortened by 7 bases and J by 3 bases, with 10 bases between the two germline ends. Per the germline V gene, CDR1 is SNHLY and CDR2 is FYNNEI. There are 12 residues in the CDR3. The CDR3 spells CASKGTFYEQYF. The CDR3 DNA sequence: TGTGCCAGCAAGGGTACCTTCTACGAGCAGTACTTC.

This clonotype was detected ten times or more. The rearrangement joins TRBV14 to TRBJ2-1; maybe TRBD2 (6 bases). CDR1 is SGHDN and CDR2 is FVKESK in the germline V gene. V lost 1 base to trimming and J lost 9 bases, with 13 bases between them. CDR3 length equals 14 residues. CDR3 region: CASSQGLLATEQFF. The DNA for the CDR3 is TGTGCCAGCAGCCAAGGGCTACTAGCTACTGAGCAGTTCTTC.

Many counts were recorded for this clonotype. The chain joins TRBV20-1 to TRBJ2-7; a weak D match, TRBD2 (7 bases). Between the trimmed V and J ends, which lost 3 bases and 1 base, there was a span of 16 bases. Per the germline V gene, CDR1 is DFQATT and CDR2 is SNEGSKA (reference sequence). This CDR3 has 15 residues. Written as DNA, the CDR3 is TGCAGTGCTAGTGGGGGGAGGGGGAGGTCCTACGAGCAGTACTTC. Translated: CSASGGRGRSYEQYF.

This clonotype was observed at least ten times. CDR3 in amino acids: CASRRTGGFYGYTF. CDR3 in DNA: TGTGCCAGCAGGCGGACAGGAGGGTTCTATGGCTACACCTTC. The chain is built from TRBV12-3 or TRBV12-4 and TRBJ1-2; 7 bases agree with TRBD1. V lost 6 bases, J lost 4 bases, and 8 bases stayed unmatched. This CDR3 spans 14 amino acids.

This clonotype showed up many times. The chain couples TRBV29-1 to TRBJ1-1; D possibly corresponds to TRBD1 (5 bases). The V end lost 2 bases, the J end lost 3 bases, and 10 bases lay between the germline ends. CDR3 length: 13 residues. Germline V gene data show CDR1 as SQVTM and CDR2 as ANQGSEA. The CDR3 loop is CSVESMGDTEAFF. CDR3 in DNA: TGCAGCGTTGAAAGCATGGGGGACACTGAAGCTTTCTTT.

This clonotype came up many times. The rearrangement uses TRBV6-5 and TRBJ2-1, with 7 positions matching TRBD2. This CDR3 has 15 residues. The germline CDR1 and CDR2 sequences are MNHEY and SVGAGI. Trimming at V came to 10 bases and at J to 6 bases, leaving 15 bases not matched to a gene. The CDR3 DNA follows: TGTGCCACCTCGGGGGGAGCGGGGCTCGGCAATGAGCAGTTCTTC. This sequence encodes CATSGGAGLGNEQFF.

The CDR3 region has the DNA TGCAGCGTGGAAATGGGGATGTATGGCTACACCTTC. Its protein product is CSVEMGMYGYTF. V is TRBV29-1 and J is TRBJ1-2; D gene unclear. Germline assignment: CDR1 SQVTM and CDR2 ANQGSEA. This CDR3 has 12 amino acids. V shed 6 bases and J shed 5 bases, with 13 bases lying between them.

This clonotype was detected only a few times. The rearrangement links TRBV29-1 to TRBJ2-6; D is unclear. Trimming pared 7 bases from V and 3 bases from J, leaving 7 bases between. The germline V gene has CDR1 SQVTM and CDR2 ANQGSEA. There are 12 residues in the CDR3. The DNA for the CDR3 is TGCAGCGCTATTAGTGGGGCCAACGTCCTGACTTTC. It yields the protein CSAISGANVLTF.

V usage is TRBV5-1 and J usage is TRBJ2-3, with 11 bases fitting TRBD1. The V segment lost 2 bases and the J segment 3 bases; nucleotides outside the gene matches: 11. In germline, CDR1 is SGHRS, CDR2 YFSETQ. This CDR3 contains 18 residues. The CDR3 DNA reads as TGCGCCAGCAGCTTAAACGGACAGGGGGCAATAGGGACAGATACGCAGTATTTT. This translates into CASSLNGQGAIGTDTQYF.

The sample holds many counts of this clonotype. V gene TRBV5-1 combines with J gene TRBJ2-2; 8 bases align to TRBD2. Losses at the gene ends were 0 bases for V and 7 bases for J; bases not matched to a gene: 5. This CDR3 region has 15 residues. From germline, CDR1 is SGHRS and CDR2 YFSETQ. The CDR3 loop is CASSLDWTSIGELFF. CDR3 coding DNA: TGCGCCAGCAGCTTGGACTGGACTAGCATCGGGGAGCTGTTTTTT.

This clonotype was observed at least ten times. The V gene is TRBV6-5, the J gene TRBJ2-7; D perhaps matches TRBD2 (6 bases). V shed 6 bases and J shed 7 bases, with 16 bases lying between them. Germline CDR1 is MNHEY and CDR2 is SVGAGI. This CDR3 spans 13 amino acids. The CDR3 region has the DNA TGTGCCAGCAGCAGGACTATTTCGGAAGAGCAGTACTTC. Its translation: CASSRTISEEQYF.

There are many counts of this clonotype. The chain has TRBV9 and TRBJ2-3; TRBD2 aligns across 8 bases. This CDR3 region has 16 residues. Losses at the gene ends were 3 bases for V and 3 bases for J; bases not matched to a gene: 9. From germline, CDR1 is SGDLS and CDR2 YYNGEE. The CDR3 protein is CASSAAGGAITDTQYF. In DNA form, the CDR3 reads TGTGCCAGCAGCGCCGCCGGGGGGGCGATAACAGATACGCAGTATTTT.

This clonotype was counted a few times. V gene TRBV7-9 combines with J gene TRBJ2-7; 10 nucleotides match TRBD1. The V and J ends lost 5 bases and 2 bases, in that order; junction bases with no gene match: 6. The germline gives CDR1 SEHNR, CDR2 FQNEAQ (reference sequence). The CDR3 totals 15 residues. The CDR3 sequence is CASSRTGTGAYEQYF. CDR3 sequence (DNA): TGTGCCAGCAGCAGAACCGGGACAGGGGCCTACGAGCAGTACTTC.

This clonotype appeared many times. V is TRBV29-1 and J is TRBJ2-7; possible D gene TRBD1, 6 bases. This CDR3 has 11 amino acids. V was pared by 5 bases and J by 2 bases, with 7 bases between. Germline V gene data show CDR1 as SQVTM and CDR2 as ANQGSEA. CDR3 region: CSVQGTYEQYF. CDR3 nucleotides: TGCAGCGTTCAGGGGACCTACGAGCAGTACTTC.

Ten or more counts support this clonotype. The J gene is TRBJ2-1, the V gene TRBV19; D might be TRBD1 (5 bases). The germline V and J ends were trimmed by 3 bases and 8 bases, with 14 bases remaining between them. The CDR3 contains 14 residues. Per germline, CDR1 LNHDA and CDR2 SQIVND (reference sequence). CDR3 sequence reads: CASSIQGYSHEQFF. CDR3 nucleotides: TGTGCCAGTAGTATTCAGGGCTATTCCCATGAGCAGTTCTTC.